A single sample gave rise to the 10 T cell receptor beta chains below, sequenced in a study of blood T cells in healthy people across ages. The authors ran a second PCR of roughly 7 to 11 cycles using a sample-barcoded 5' primer and a J-beta primer mix. MiXCR, run by TCRdb on the 5' RACE reads, gives a single entry per CDR3 protein. The sample contains around 800,000 distinct CDR3 sequences, about 55% of which appear only once. Sequencing used blood. All receptors come from a man older than 75 in good health.

The CDR3 is CASSQPGLASYEQYF. In nucleotides, the CDR3 is TGTGCCAGCAGCCAACCGGGACTAGCGTCCTACGAGCAGTACTTC. The J gene is TRBJ2-7, the V gene TRBV3-1; 10 bases fit TRBD2. Germline V gives CDR1 LGHDT, CDR2 YNNKEL (reference sequence). The J segment lost 1 base and the V segment lost 2 bases, leaving 2 bases of the junction unmatched. This CDR3 comprises 15 residues.

V is TRBV12-3 or TRBV12-4 and J is TRBJ2-7; D remains unclear. The germline V and J ends were trimmed by 3 bases and 2 bases, with 11 bases remaining between them. CDR3 length: 14 residues. CDR3 nucleotide sequence: TGTGCCAGCAGTTTCGGCAGTAAAACCTACGAGCAGTACTTC. Its translation is CASSFGSKTYEQYF.

Only one count was recorded for this clonotype. The chain carries TRBV6-6 and TRBJ1-1; D gene uncertain. Germline V gene lookup returns CDR1 MNHNY and CDR2 SVGAGI (reference sequence). The CDR3 length is 13 residues. Trimming took 6 bases from V and 4 from J, leaving 12 bases between them. CDR3 amino acids: CASSPNVGTEAFF. CDR3 bases: TGTGCCAGCAGCCCTAATGTGGGCACTGAAGCTTTCTTT.

The chain couples TRBV4-2 to TRBJ2-3; TRBD2 matches at 9 bases. Germline CDR1 reads LGHNA; CDR2 reads YNFKEQ. This CDR3 is 18 amino acids long. After removal of 3 bases from V and 2 bases from J, the junction contained 12 bases not matched to a gene. CDR3 region: CASSHRYGGGDLTDTQYF. In DNA, the CDR3 is TGTGCCAGCAGCCACCGCTATGGCGGGGGGGATCTCACAGATACGCAGTATTTT.

On this clonotype: One end of the junction fails to match germline, which may point to a read error. V and J are TRBV7-9 and TRBJ2-1; 10 bases agree with TRBD1. CDR3 size: 16 residues. Germline V lookup: CDR1 SEHNR, CDR2 FQNEAQ (reference sequence). The CDR3 is CASSTLRTGGQGERYF. The CDR3 DNA is TGTGCCAGCAGCACACTACGGACAGGGGGTCAGGGTGAGCGGTACTTC.

In this sample, this clonotype turned up a few times. The chain is built from TRBV10-3 and TRBJ2-6; tentatively, D is TRBD1 or TRBD2 (5 bases each). The ends were cut back, 8 bases at V and 0 bases at J, with 17 bases in the middle. The CDR3 contains 17 residues. Germline values: CDR1 ENHRY, CDR2 SYGVKD. The DNA for the CDR3 is TGTGCCATCGGTATCCGGGACCCTGACTCTGGGGCCAACGTCCTGACTTTC. This codes for CAIGIRDPDSGANVLTF.

CDR3 nucleotides: TGTGCCAGCAGCTTAAAGGGGCAGAACACTGAAGCTTTCTTT. Translating gives CASSLKGQNTEAFF. The chain combines TRBV7-2 with TRBJ1-1; D may be TRBD1 (5 bases). The CDR3 has 14 residues. Trimming stripped 2 bases from V and 1 base from J, with 8 bases between. Germline V gene sequence: CDR1 SGHTA, CDR2 FQGNSA.

The chain has TRBV7-8 and TRBJ2-3, with D perhaps matching TRBD2 (6 bases). Per germline, CDR1 SGHVS and CDR2 FQNEAQ. V was cut by 2 bases and J by 0 bases, with 18 bases left in between. This CDR3 region has 18 residues. The CDR3 region is CASSLWPGVGTSTDTQYF. CDR3 bases: TGTGCCAGCAGCTTATGGCCGGGAGTCGGTACTAGCACAGATACGCAGTATTTT.

This clonotype was detected a few times. The chain links TRBV15 to TRBJ2-1; unclear D gene. Looked up from germline, CDR1 is LNHNV and CDR2 is YYDKDF (reference sequence). This CDR3 spans 13 amino acids. Trimming pared 0 bases from V and 10 bases from J, leaving 10 bases between. The CDR3 reads CATSRDLGSEQFF. The CDR3 DNA is TGTGCCACCAGCAGAGATCTGGGAAGCGAGCAGTTCTTC.

The chain links TRBV4-2 to TRBJ2-2, with TRBD2 matching 9 bases. The CDR3 totals 17 residues. Trimming removed 0 bases from V and 6 bases from J; junction bases left unmatched: 8. The germline V gene encodes CDR1 LGHNA and CDR2 YNFKEQ. CDR3 residues: CASSQDMVAGVAGELFF. In nucleotides, the CDR3 is TGTGCCAGCAGCCAAGATATGGTAGCGGGAGTGGCCGGGGAGCTGTTTTTT.